This T cell receptor (beta chain) was obtained from a study of CD8 T cells in ankylosing spondylitis. Study-wide points: Significant enrichment of disease-linked clones was reported in matched ankylosing spondylitis synovial fluid.

Each CDR3 protein is one row after TCRdb ran MiXCR on the 5' RACE reads. The table includes 300,000 to 350,000 distinct CDR3 sequences, less than 25% detected once. This clonotype has just one count. Its antigen is currently unknown. Sequences were obtained from blood, either unsorted or a sorted T cell fraction (not recorded which). The receptor comes from a female donor with ankylosing spondylitis or in good health (not recorded which).

This CDR3 is CAISGGVGEETQYF. In DNA, the CDR3 is TGTGCCATCAGTGGAGGTGTTGGGGAAGAGACCCAGTACTTC. The rearrangement uses TRBV10-3 and TRBJ2-5; no clear D. The CDR3 extends over 14 amino acids. V lost 4 bases and J lost 3, with 12 bases in between. The germline V gene has CDR1 ENHRY and CDR2 SYGVKD.